These 24 T cell receptor beta chains share one sample of origin, sequenced in a study of blood T cell repertoires in COVID-19. Profiling relied on immunoSEQ multiplex PCR, and the TCRdb table lists in-frame clones only, not all of them. This table has tens of thousands of clones, 65% to 90% appearing once. Sequenced material: peripheral blood. The receptor source for this set is an elderly man with acute or convalescent COVID-19.

This rearrangement joins TRBV30 to TRBJ1-6; 8 nucleotides match TRBD1. V was clipped by 2 bases and J by 7 bases; unmatched bases: 1. In germline, CDR1 is GTSNPN, CDR2 SVGIG (reference sequence). The CDR3 runs to 13 residues. CDR3 protein: CAWSQGANSPLHF. In nucleotides, the CDR3 is TGTGCCTGGAGTCAGGGGGCGAATTCACCCCTCCACTTT. Filled out from reference TRBV30 and TRBJ1-6, the complete variable domain reads SQTIHQWPATLVQPVGSPLSLECTVEGTSNPNLYWYRQAAGRGLQLLFYSVGIGQISSEVPQNLSASRPQDRQFILSSKKLLLSDSGFYLCAWSQGANSPLHFGNGTRLTVT.

The rearrangement links TRBV9 to TRBJ1-2; TRBD1 agrees at 8 bases. Trimming took 3 bases from V and 4 from J; bases not matched to a gene: 5. Germline CDR1 and CDR2: SGDLS and YYNGEE. The CDR3 loop spans 14 amino acids. CDR3 in amino acids: CASSGGQGLYGYTF. CDR3 nucleotides: TGTGCCAGCAGCGGCGGACAGGGACTCTATGGCTACACCTTC.

This clone was seen a handful of times. CDR3: CASSPNRASGNTIYF. The CDR3 nucleotides are TGTGCCAGCTCACCCAACAGGGCATCTGGAAACACCATATATTTT. The J gene is TRBJ1-3, the V gene TRBV18; D possibly corresponds to TRBD1 (6 bases). The CDR3 is made up of 15 amino acids. Trimming took 3 bases from V and 1 from J, leaving 10 bases between them. Germline V gives CDR1 KGHSH, CDR2 LQKENI.

This chain joins TRBV18 and TRBJ2-7, with 7 bases aligning to TRBD2. Germline V gene lookup returns CDR1 KGHSH and CDR2 LQKENI. The CDR3 loop spans 14 amino acids. V lost 5 bases and J lost 6; bases outside the gene matches: 10. As DNA, the CDR3 is TGTGCCAGCTCAGGGGGGGTCGGTCTGGGCGAGCAGTACTTC. It translates to CASSGGVGLGEQYF.

Written as DNA, the CDR3 is TGTGCCACCAGTGATGGGGCCGATTTCTACAATGAGCAGTTCTTC. Amino acid sequence: CATSDGADFYNEQFF. The rearrangement joins TRBV24-1 to TRBJ2-1; D is possibly TRBD1 (5 bases). The CDR3 spans 15 residues. Germline V gene lookup returns CDR1 KGHDR and CDR2 SFDVKD. V lost 3 bases and J lost 3, with 11 bases in between.

The chain joins TRBV5-1 to TRBJ1-3; TRBD1 aligns across 7 bases. This CDR3 is built from 17 residues. Germline trimming cut 0 bases from V and 1 base from J; bases unmatched to any gene: 7. Germline CDR1 is SGHRS and CDR2 is YFSETQ. CDR3 in DNA: TGCGCCAGCAGCTTGGTAGGGACAGAAAAGTCTGGAAACACCATATATTTT. Its translation: CASSLVGTEKSGNTIYF. The full variable domain, completed using reference TRBV5-1 and TRBJ1-3, is KAGVTQTPRYLIKTRGQQVTLSCSPISGHRSVSWYQQTPGQGLQFLFEYFSETQRNKGNFPGRFSGRQFSNSRSEMNVSTLELGDSALYLCASSLVGTEKSGNTIYFGEGSWLTVV.

CDR3 sequence reads: CASSLLIRDRNTGELFF. The CDR3 region has the DNA TGTGCCAGCAGCTTGTTAATACGGGACAGAAACACCGGGGAGCTGTTTTTT. The rearrangement joins TRBV5-6 to TRBJ2-2; 7 bases fit TRBD1. Germline V gives CDR1 SGHDT, CDR2 YYEEEE. After removal of 1 base from V and 2 bases from J, the junction contained 8 bases not matched to a gene. This CDR3 contains 17 residues.

The CDR3 nucleotides are TGTGCCACCAGCAGCGGGAGACATGGCAAAAACATTCAGTACTTC. Protein sequence: CATSSGRHGKNIQYF. The V and J genes are TRBV15 and TRBJ2-4, with D possibly matching TRBD2 (6 bases). Deletions cut 3 bases from V and 3 bases from J, with 12 bases between. The CDR3 consists of 15 residues. CDR1 and CDR2 (germline): LNHNV, YYDKDF (reference sequence). The whole variable domain, remainder taken from reference TRBV15 and TRBJ2-4, is DAMVIQNPRYQVTQFGKPVTLSCSQTLNHNVMYWYQQKSSQAPKLLFHYYDKDFNNEADTPDNFQSRRPNTSFCFLDIRSPGLGDTAMYLCATSSGRHGKNIQYFGAGTRLSVL.

The chain combines TRBV12-3 or TRBV12-4 with TRBJ1-2; no definite D call. The CDR3 contains 11 residues. Between the trimmed V and J ends, which lost 7 bases and 4 bases, there was a span of 7 bases. For the CDR3, the DNA is TGTGCCAGCACCAACACCTATGGCTACACCTTC. The encoded protein is CASTNTYGYTF.

A single count supports this clone. This chain joins TRBV18 and TRBJ2-1; a weak D match, TRBD2 (5 bases). Germline values: CDR1 KGHSH, CDR2 LQKENI. Trimming stripped 2 bases from V and 6 bases from J, with 8 bases between. CDR3 length: 13 residues. The CDR3 DNA is TGTGCCAGCTCACCAAAGGGAGTCAATGAGCAGTTCTTC. This codes for CASSPKGVNEQFF.

The rearrangement uses TRBV4-3 and TRBJ2-3; tentative D call: TRBD2 (5 bases). CDR1 and CDR2 from the germline V gene are LGHNA and YSLEER. The CDR3 spans 16 residues. Between the trimmed V and J ends, which lost 0 bases and 0 bases, there was a span of 10 bases. The DNA of the CDR3 is TGCGCCAGCAGCCAAGATCCCCAGCGGAGCACAGATACGCAGTATTTT. It specifies CASSQDPQRSTDTQYF.

The J gene is TRBJ1-2, the V gene TRBV28, with no clear D. There are 15 residues in the CDR3. The germline V gene encodes CDR1 MDHEN and CDR2 SYDVKM. V dropped 8 bases and J dropped 2 bases, with 18 bases sitting between them. The CDR3 spells CASFEGSANNYGYTF. CDR3 DNA: TGTGCCAGCTTCGAGGGATCGGCCAACAACTATGGCTACACCTTC.

The chain carries TRBV9 and TRBJ2-3; 7 bases match TRBD1. With V trimmed by 3 bases and J by 0 bases, 4 bases remained unmatched. Germline CDR1 reads SGDLS; CDR2 reads YYNGEE. There are 15 residues in the CDR3. This CDR3 is CASSAGTVSTDTQYF. CDR3 nucleotide sequence: TGTGCCAGCAGCGCCGGGACAGTGAGCACAGATACGCAGTATTTT. The full variable domain, completed using reference TRBV9 and TRBJ2-3, is DSGVTQTPKHLITATGQRVTLRCSPRSGDLSVYWYQQSLDQGLQFLIQYYNGEERAKGNILERFSAQQFPDLHSELNLSSLELGDSALYFCASSAGTVSTDTQYFGPGTRLTVL.

This clone has only one observation. CDR3 in DNA: TGCGCCAGCAGTAGACTAGCGAGACCACTTTGTGCCTACGAGCAGTACTTC. Protein product: CASSRLARPLCAYEQYF. The chain joins TRBV10-1 to TRBJ2-7; 8 nucleotides agree with TRBD2. CDR3 size: 17 residues. The V gene's germline CDR1 is WNHNN and CDR2 SYGVQD (reference sequence). V shed 5 bases, J shed 2 bases, and the junction held 14 bases outside the gene matches.

This clone was observed a single time. The chain links TRBV28 to TRBJ1-2, with D unclear. V was shortened by 6 bases and J by 2 bases, with 7 bases between the two germline ends. This CDR3 is built from 12 residues. Germline CDR1 MDHEN, CDR2 SYDVKM. CDR3 sequence reads: CASSSNNYGYTF. CDR3 nucleotide sequence: TGTGCCAGCAGCAGTAACAACTATGGCTACACCTTC.

V gene TRBV3-1 (or the pseudogene TRBV3-2) combines with J gene TRBJ1-2; D is undetermined. CDR3 length: 14 residues. V lost 1 base and J lost 4, with 10 bases in between. Germline assignment: CDR1 LGHDT and CDR2 YNNKEL (reference sequence). CDR3: CASSQVSDSYGYTF. CDR3 DNA: TGTGCCAGCAGCCAAGTGTCAGACTCCTATGGCTACACCTTC.

This clone was counted a single time. The chain has TRBV18 and TRBJ1-5; D call uncertain. Germline V gene data show CDR1 as KGHSH and CDR2 as LQKENI. With 6 bases removed from V and 0 bases from J, the gap between germline ends came to 15 bases. The CDR3 totals 16 residues. The CDR3 nucleotides are TGTGCCAGCTCCCCCGGAACAGACCATAGCAATCAGCCCCAGCATTTT. Translation: CASSPGTDHSNQPQHF.

In its sample, this clone was seen a few times. This chain connects TRBV5-1 to TRBJ2-7; TRBD1 agrees at 7 bases. CDR1 is SGHRS and CDR2 is YFSETQ in the germline V gene. V was clipped by 4 bases and J by 5 bases; unmatched bases: 12. This CDR3 is built from 15 residues. The CDR3 loop reads CASSGKTGAGNEQYF. CDR3 DNA sequence: TGCGCCAGCAGCGGAAAAACAGGGGCGGGCAACGAGCAGTACTTC.

This clone has just a few counts. Other nucleotide sequences from this sample produce the same CDR3. The chain uses TRBV5-1 and TRBJ1-2; 7 nucleotides agree with TRBD1. J gave up 6 bases and V 0 bases, and 2 bases lay outside the gene matches. Germline V CDR1 and CDR2: SGHRS, YFSETQ. The CDR3 loop spans 13 amino acids. In DNA form, the CDR3 reads TGCGCCAGCAGCTTGGGGACAGGCAATGGCTACACCTTC. This gives the protein CASSLGTGNGYTF.

This chain connects TRBV2 to TRBJ1-5; no clear D gene. The CDR3 has 13 amino acids. V was cut by 4 bases and J by 4 bases, with 8 bases left in between. Germline assignment: CDR1 SNHLY and CDR2 FYNNEI. Written as DNA, the CDR3 is TGTGCCAGCAGTGTCCCCCAAAATCAGCCCCAGCATTTT. Its protein is CASSVPQNQPQHF.

The V call is TRBV28, the J call TRBJ1-2, with 8 bases fitting TRBD1. Unmatched junction bases numbered 3, after V lost 6 bases and J lost 0 bases. The germline gives CDR1 MDHEN, CDR2 SYDVKM. This CDR3 comprises 14 residues. The CDR3 nucleotides read TGTGCCAGCAGGGGGGACAGGCCTAACTATGGCTACACCTTC. Translated: CASRGDRPNYGYTF.

The chain is built from TRBV7-6 and TRBJ2-6, with D perhaps matching TRBD1 (5 bases). Trimming took 8 bases from V and 0 from J, leaving 17 bases between them. This CDR3 is 17 amino acids long. Germline CDR1 is SGHVS and CDR2 is FNYEAQ. CDR3 nucleotides: TGTGCCAGCTCCCGTGACAGCACGTCCTCTGGGGCCAACGTCCTGACTTTC. Translated, it gives CASSRDSTSSGANVLTF.

CDR3 coding DNA: TGTGCCAGCAGCCAAGAGCCGTTGCTGAGTAGCGGGTCCTACGAGCAGTACTTC. It specifies CASSQEPLLSSGSYEQYF. The rearrangement joins TRBV14 to TRBJ2-7, with 7 nucleotides matching TRBD2. V trimming: 0 bases; J trimming: 1 base; junction bases outside the gene matches: 12. CDR3 length: 18 amino acids. CDR1 is SGHDN and CDR2 is FVKESK in the germline V gene.

This clone was counted once. The chain carries TRBV18 and TRBJ1-4; tentatively, D is TRBD1 (6 bases). Germline CDR1 KGHSH, CDR2 LQKENI. The CDR3 has 20 residues. Trimming pared 1 base from V and 0 bases from J, leaving 21 bases between. The CDR3 is CASSPRSGGAAFATNEKLFF. CDR3 DNA sequence: TGTGCCAGCTCACCACGCTCGGGGGGCGCCGCCTTCGCAACTAATGAAAAACTGTTTTTT.